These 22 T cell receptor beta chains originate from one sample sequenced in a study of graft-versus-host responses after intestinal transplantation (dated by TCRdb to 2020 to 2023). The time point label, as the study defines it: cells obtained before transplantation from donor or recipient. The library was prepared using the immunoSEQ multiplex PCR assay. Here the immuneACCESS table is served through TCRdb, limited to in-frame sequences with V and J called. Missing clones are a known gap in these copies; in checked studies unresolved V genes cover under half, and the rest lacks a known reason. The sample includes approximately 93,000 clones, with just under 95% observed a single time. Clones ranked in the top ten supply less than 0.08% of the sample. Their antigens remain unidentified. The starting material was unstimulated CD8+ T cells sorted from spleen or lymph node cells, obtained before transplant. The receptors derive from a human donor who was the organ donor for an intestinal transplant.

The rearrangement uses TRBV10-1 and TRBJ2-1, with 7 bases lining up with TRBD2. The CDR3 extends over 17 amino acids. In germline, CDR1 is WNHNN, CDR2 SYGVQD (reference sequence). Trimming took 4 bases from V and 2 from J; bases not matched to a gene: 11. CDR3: CASSGYGGLRTYNEQFF. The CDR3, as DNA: TGCGCCAGCAGTGGATACGGGGGACTAAGAACCTACAATGAGCAGTTCTTC.

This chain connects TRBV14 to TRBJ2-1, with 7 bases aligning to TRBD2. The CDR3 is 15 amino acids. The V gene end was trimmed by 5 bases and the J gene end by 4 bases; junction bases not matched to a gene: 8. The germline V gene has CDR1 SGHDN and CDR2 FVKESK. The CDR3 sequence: CASSGGGSRYNEQFF. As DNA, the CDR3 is TGTGCCAGCAGCGGAGGCGGGAGCAGGTACAATGAGCAGTTCTTC.

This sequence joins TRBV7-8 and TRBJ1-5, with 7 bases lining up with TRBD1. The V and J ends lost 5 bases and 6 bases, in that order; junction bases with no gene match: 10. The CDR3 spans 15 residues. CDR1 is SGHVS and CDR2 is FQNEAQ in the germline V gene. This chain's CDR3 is CASSPDYDRVQPQHF. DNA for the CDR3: TGTGCCAGCAGCCCAGACTACGACAGGGTTCAGCCCCAGCATTTT.

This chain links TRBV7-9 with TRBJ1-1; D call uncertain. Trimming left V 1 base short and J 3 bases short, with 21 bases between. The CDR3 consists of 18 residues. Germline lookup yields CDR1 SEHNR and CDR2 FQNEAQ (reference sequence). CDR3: CASSLDTRIRFVDTEAFF. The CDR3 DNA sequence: TGTGCCAGCAGCTTAGACACAAGAATCAGATTTGTCGACACTGAAGCTTTCTTT.

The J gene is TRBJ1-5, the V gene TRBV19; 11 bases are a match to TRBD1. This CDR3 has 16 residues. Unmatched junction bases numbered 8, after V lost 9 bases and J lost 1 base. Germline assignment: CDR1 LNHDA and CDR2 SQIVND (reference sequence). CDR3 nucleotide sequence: TGTGCCAGCCGGGACAGGGGGGCTTTCAGCAATCAGCCCCAGCATTTT. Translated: CASRDRGAFSNQPQHF. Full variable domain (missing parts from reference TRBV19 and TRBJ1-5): DGGITQSPKYLFRKEGQNVTLSCEQNLNHDAMYWYRQDPGQGLRLIYYSQIVNDFQKGDIAEGYSVSREKKESFPLTVTSAQKNPTAFYLCASRDRGAFSNQPQHFGDGTRLSIL.

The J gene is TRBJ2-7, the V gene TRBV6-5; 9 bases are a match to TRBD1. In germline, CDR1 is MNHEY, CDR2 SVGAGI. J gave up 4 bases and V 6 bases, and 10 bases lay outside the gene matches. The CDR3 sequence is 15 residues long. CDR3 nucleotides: TGTGCCAGCAGCGTATACGGGACAGGGAGATACGAGCAGTACTTC. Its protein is CASSVYGTGRYEQYF.

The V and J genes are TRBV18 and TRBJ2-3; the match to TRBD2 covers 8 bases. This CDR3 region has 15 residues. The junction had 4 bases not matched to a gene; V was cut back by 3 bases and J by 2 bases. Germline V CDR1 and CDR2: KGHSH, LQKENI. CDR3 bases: TGTGCCAGCTCACCCTCTAGCGGGTACACAGATACGCAGTATTTT. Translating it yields CASSPSSGYTDTQYF.

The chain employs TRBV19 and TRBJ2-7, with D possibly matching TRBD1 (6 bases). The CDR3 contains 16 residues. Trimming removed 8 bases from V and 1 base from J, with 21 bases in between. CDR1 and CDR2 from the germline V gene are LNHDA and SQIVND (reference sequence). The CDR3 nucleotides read TGTGCCAGTTCCGGTCTGGGGGCCGACGTGTCCTACGAGCAGTACTTC. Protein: CASSGLGADVSYEQYF.

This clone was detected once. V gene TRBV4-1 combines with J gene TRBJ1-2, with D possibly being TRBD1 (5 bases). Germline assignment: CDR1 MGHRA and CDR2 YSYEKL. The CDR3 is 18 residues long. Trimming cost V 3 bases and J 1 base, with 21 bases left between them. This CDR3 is CASSHRRIGAEINYGYTF. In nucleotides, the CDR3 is TGCGCCAGCAGCCACAGAAGGATAGGGGCAGAGATTAACTATGGCTACACCTTC.

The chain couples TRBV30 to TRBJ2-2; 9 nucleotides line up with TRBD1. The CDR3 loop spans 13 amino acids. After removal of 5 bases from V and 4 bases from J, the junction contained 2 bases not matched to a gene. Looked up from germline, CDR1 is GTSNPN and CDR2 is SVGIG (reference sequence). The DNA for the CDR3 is TGTGCCTGGGGGACAGGGCTCACCGGGGAGCTGTTTTTT. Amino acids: CAWGTGLTGELFF.

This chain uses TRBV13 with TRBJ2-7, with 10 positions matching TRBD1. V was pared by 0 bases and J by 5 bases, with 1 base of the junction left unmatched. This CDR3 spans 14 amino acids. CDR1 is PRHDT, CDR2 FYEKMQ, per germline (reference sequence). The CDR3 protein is CASSLGTGGNEQYF. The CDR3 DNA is TGTGCCAGCAGCTTAGGGACAGGGGGCAACGAGCAGTACTTC.

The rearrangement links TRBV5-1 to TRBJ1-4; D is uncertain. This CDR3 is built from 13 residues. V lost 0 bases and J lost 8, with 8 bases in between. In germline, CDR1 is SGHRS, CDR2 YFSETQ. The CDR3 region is CASSLAPVEKLFF. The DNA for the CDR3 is TGCGCCAGCAGCTTGGCCCCCGTGGAAAAACTGTTTTTT. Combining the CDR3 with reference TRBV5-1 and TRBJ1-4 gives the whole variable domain KAGVTQTPRYLIKTRGQQVTLSCSPISGHRSVSWYQQTPGQGLQFLFEYFSETQRNKGNFPGRFSGRQFSNSRSEMNVSTLELGDSALYLCASSLAPVEKLFFGSGTQLSVL.

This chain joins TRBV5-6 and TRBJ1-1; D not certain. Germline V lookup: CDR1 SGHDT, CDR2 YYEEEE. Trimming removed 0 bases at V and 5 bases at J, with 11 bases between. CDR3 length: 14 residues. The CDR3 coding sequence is TGTGCCAGCAGCTTGGGTTTAGGAGGTACTGAAGCTTTCTTT. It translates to CASSLGLGGTEAFF. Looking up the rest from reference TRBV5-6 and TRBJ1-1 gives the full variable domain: DAGVTQSPTHLIKTRGQQVTLRCSPKSGHDTVSWYQQALGQGPQFIFQYYEEEERQRGNFPDRFSGHQFPNYSSELNVNALLLGDSALYLCASSLGLGGTEAFFGQGTRLTVV.

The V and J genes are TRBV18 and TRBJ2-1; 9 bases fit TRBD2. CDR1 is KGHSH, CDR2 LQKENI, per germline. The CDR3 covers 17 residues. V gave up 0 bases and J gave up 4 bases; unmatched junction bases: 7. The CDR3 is CASSPPRTSETYNEQFF. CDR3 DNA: TGTGCCAGCTCACCACCGCGGACTAGCGAGACTTACAATGAGCAGTTCTTC.

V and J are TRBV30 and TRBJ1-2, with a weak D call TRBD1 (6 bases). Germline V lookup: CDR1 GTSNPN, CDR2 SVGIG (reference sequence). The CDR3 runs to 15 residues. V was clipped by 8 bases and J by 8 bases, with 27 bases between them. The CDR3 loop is CARERGFRGKEGYTF. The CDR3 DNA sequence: TGTGCCCGAGAGAGAGGTTTCAGGGGTAAAGAAGGCTACACCTTC.

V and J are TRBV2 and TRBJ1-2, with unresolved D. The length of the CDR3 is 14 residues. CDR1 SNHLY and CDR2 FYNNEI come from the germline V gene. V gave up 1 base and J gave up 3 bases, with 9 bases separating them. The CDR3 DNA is TGTGCCAGCAGTGAAGTTGTACGGTACTATGGCTACACCTTC. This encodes CASSEVVRYYGYTF. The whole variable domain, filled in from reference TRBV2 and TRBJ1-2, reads EPEVTQTPSHQVTQMGQEVILRCVPISNHLYFYWYRQILGQKVEFLVSFYNNEISEKSEIFDDQFSVERPDGSNFTLKIRSTKLEDSAMYFCASSEVVRYYGYTFGSGTRLTVV.

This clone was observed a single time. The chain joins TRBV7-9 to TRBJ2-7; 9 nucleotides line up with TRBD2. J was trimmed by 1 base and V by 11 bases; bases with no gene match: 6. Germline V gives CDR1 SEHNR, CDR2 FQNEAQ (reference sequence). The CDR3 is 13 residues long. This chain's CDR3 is CAWTSDISYEQYF. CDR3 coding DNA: TGTGCCTGGACTAGCGATATTTCCTACGAGCAGTACTTC.

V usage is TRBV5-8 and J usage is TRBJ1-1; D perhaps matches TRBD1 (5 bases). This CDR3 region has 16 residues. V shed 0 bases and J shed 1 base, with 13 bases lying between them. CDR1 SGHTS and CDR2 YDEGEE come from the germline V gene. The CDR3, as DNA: TGTGCCAGCAGCTTGGGCCGGGGGAGCAGGAACACTGAAGCTTTCTTT. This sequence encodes CASSLGRGSRNTEAFF.

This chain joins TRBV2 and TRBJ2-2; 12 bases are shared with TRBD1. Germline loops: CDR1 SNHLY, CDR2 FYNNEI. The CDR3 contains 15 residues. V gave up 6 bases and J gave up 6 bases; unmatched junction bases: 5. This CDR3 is CASSKGQGAAGELFF. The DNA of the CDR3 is TGTGCCAGCAGCAAGGGACAGGGGGCGGCCGGGGAGCTGTTTTTT.

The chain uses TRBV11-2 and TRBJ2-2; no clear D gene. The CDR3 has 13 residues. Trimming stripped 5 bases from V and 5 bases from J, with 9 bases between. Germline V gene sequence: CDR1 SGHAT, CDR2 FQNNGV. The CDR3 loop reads CASSPPRTGELFF. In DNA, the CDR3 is TGTGCCAGCAGCCCACCCAGAACCGGGGAGCTGTTTTTT.

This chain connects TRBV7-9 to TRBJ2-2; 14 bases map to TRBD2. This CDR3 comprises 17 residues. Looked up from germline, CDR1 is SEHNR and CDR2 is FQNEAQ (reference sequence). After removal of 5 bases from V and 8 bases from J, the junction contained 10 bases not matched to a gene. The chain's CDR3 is CASSARGLAGVEGELFF. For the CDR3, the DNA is TGTGCCAGCAGCGCCCGGGGACTAGCGGGAGTGGAAGGGGAGCTGTTTTTT.

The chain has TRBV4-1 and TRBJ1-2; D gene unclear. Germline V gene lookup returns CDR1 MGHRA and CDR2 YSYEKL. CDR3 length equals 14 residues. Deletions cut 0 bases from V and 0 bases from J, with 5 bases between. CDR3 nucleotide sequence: TGCGCCAGCAGCCAAGAACGGGCTAACTATGGCTACACCTTC. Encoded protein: CASSQERANYGYTF.